A single sample gave rise to the 32 T cell receptor beta chains below, sequenced in a study of CD8+CD57+ T cells in acquired aplastic anemia. By flow cytometry, patients selected for sequencing had shown an expansion of CD8+CD57+ cells. The template for TCR beta VDJ and CDR3 sequence profiling was genomic DNA. TCRdb called the reads again in MiXCR, with one record for every CDR3 protein. The table lists about 170,000 distinct CDR3 sequences, less than 60% of them singletons. Source material: sorted CD4+, CD8+, or CD8+CD57+ T cells (not recorded which) from PBMCs. Every receptor here comes from a human donor with aplastic anemia.

The chain couples TRBV4-1 to TRBJ1-1; possibly TRBD1 for D (5 bases). CDR3 length: 15 residues. Trimming took off 5 bases at V and 2 bases at J, with 15 bases between the two ends. Germline CDR1 MGHRA, CDR2 YSYEKL. CDR3 DNA: TGCGCCAGCAGCTTCCGGGACGGGGAAAACACTGAAGCTTTCTTT. Translating it yields CASSFRDGENTEAFF.

This clonotype has more than one count but fewer than ten. Being one base from a much bigger clone, this may be a read error. The V call is TRBV10-3, the J call TRBJ2-7, with TRBD1 matching 9 bases. The germline CDR1 and CDR2 sequences are ENHRY and SYGVKD. This CDR3 has 14 residues. CDR3 DNA: TGTGCCAGCAGTGTACAGGGACAGGGCTACGAGCAGTACTTC. Residues: CASSVQGQGYEQYF.

In this sample, this clonotype turned up many times. The chain is built from TRBV5-1 and TRBJ1-2; D unresolved. The V end was cut by 0 bases, the J end by 0 bases, with 0 bases between. The CDR3 sequence is 12 residues long. Germline V gene lookup returns CDR1 SGHRS and CDR2 YFSETQ. The CDR3 loop is CASSLANYGYTF. CDR3 DNA sequence: TGCGCCAGCAGCTTGGCTAACTATGGCTACACCTTC.

Only a few counts were recorded for this clonotype. The V and J genes are TRBV15 and TRBJ2-7; D may correspond to TRBD1 or TRBD2 (6 bases each). Deletions cut 4 bases from V and 6 bases from J, with 16 bases between. Germline V lookup: CDR1 LNHNV, CDR2 YYDKDF (reference sequence). The CDR3 sequence is 14 residues long. The CDR3 coding sequence is TGTGCCACCAGCACTAGGACTACAGGGTCCGAGCAGTACTTC. Residues: CATSTRTTGSEQYF.

This clonotype was observed at least ten times. The chain joins TRBV6-1 to TRBJ1-2; TRBD1 agrees at 7 bases. V lost 5 bases and J lost 4; bases outside the gene matches: 4. The V gene's germline CDR1 is MNHNS and CDR2 SASEGT. The CDR3 sequence is 13 residues long. In nucleotides, the CDR3 is TGTGCCAGCAGTAGGGGGACAGTCTATGGCTACACCTTC. Translation gives CASSRGTVYGYTF.

Details on this clonotype: This may be a read error, as it is one base from a much larger clone. This sequence joins TRBV12-3 or TRBV12-4 and TRBJ1-4; D perhaps matches TRBD1 (5 bases). This CDR3 is 14 amino acids long. The CDR3 reads CASSLGGSAEKLLF. The CDR3 DNA sequence: TGTGCCAGCAGTTTAGGGGGGTCGGCTGAAAAACTGCTTTTT.

Of note for this clonotype: It may be a read error: a sequence one base away is much more abundant. The V gene is TRBV10-3, the J gene TRBJ2-7, with 7 bases identical to TRBD1. Per germline, CDR1 ENHRY and CDR2 SYGVKD. Trimming took 0 bases from V and 2 from J; bases not matched to a gene: 7. The CDR3 runs to 16 residues. CDR3 sequence: CAISESPTGLTYEQYF. CDR3 in DNA: TGTGCCATCAGTGAGTCCCCGACAGGGCTAACCTACGAGCAGTACTTC.

The genes are TRBV11-2 and TRBJ2-6; D remains unclear. The V gene's germline CDR1 is SGHAT and CDR2 FQNNGV. This CDR3 is built from 17 residues. Trimming removed 3 bases from V and 0 bases from J, with 12 bases in between. The chain's CDR3 is CASSLMDAGSGANVLTF. CDR3 nucleotides: TGTGCCAGCAGCTTGATGGACGCAGGCTCTGGGGCCAACGTCCTGACTTTC.

Details on this clonotype: A much larger clonotype is one base distant, so this may be a read error. This sequence joins TRBV3-1 and TRBJ1-5; unclear D gene. The CDR3 sequence is 13 residues long. Germline lookup yields CDR1 LGHDT and CDR2 YNNKEL (reference sequence). The CDR3 bases are TGTACCAGCAGCCAAGACCCCAATCAGCCCCAGCATTTT. This codes for CTSSQDPNQPQHF.

The chain couples TRBV2 to TRBJ2-3; D is possibly TRBD1 or TRBD2 (5 bases each). Trimming removed 7 bases from V and 2 bases from J, with 10 bases in between. CDR3 length equals 13 residues. Germline CDR1 is SNHLY and CDR2 is FYNNEI. CDR3 nucleotide sequence: TGTGCCAGCACTCGGGACCTCACAGATACGCAGTATTTT. It specifies CASTRDLTDTQYF. Based on the CDR3 plus reference TRBV2 and TRBJ2-3, the full variable domain is EPEVTQTPSHQVTQMGQEVILRCVPISNHLYFYWYRQILGQKVEFLVSFYNNEISEKSEIFDDQFSVERPDGSNFTLKIRSTKLEDSAMYFCASTRDLTDTQYFGPGTRLTVL.

This clonotype was observed once. The chain has TRBV2 and TRBJ2-5, with D possibly matching TRBD2 (6 bases). V was shortened by 1 base and J by 1 base, with 10 bases between the two germline ends. Germline V CDR1 and CDR2: SNHLY, FYNNEI. The CDR3 contains 15 residues. The DNA of the CDR3 is TGTGCCAGCAGTGAAGTCCTCGGGAGCCAAGAGACCCAGTACTTC. Translation gives CASSEVLGSQETQYF.

V is TRBV25-1 and J is TRBJ2-7; TRBD1 aligns across 10 bases. There are 14 residues in the CDR3. V lost 5 bases, J lost 6 bases, and 7 bases stayed unmatched. Germline V gives CDR1 MGHDK, CDR2 SYGVNS. The CDR3 here is CASSLPDRGPEQYF. Written as DNA, the CDR3 is TGTGCCAGCAGTTTACCCGACAGGGGGCCCGAGCAGTACTTC.

This clonotype came up many times. The genes are TRBV5-1 and TRBJ1-6; 7 nucleotides agree with TRBD1. Germline loops: CDR1 SGHRS, CDR2 YFSETQ. This CDR3 spans 14 amino acids. The junction had 4 bases not matched to a gene; V was cut back by 4 bases and J by 6 bases. In DNA, the CDR3 is TGCGCCAGCAGCAGGGACAGCCTTAATTCACCCCTCCACTTT. Translating it yields CASSRDSLNSPLHF.

This clonotype showed up just a few times. V and J are TRBV25-1 and TRBJ1-1; D is possibly TRBD1 (5 bases). Trimming left V 2 bases short and J 7 bases short, with 8 bases between. Looked up from germline, CDR1 is MGHDK and CDR2 is SYGVNS. The CDR3 sequence is 12 residues long. The CDR3 region has the DNA TGTGCCAGCAGTGAAGACAGTGGTGAAGCTTTCTTT. Amino acid sequence: CASSEDSGEAFF. Full variable domain (missing parts from reference TRBV25-1 and TRBJ1-1): EADIYQTPRYLVIGTGKKITLECSQTMGHDKMYWYQQDPGMELHLIHYSYGVNSTEKGDLSSESTVSRIRTEHFPLTLESARPSHTSQYLCASSEDSGEAFFGQGTRLTVV.

This clonotype was observed at least ten times. This rearrangement joins TRBV5-5 to TRBJ2-1; 7 positions agree with TRBD2. With V trimmed by 3 bases and J by 4 bases, 7 bases remained unmatched. CDR1 and CDR2 from the germline V gene are SGHKS and YYEKEE (reference sequence). The CDR3 has 15 residues. CDR3: CASSWGSGAYNEQFF. In nucleotides, the CDR3 is TGTGCCAGCAGCTGGGGGAGCGGGGCTTACAATGAGCAGTTCTTC. Based on the CDR3 plus reference TRBV5-5 and TRBJ2-1, the full variable domain is DAGVTQSPTHLIKTRGQQVTLRCSPISGHKSVSWYQQVLGQGPQFIFQYYEKEERGRGNFPDRFSARQFPNYSSELNVNALLLGDSALYLCASSWGSGAYNEQFFGPGTRLTVL.

The chain links TRBV19 to TRBJ1-2; possibly TRBD1 for D (6 bases). This CDR3 region has 14 residues. Germline V gene data show CDR1 as LNHDA and CDR2 as SQIVND (reference sequence). Trimming left V 3 bases short and J 4 bases short, with 12 bases between. In DNA form, the CDR3 reads TGTGCCAGTAGTATTCACAGGGCCCTCTATGGCTACACCTTC. It is translated as CASSIHRALYGYTF.

In its sample, this clonotype was seen many times. The chain couples TRBV7-8 to TRBJ1-1, with unresolved D. The CDR3 has 15 residues. CDR1 SGHVS and CDR2 FQNEAQ come from the germline V gene. The V end lost 5 bases, the J end lost 4 bases, and 17 bases lay between the germline ends. The CDR3, as DNA: TGTGCCAGCAGCACACGCGTGGTTTCCGGCACTGAAGCTTTCTTT. As protein: CASSTRVVSGTEAFF.

This clonotype has ten or more counts. The chain links TRBV14 to TRBJ1-1; the match to TRBD1 covers 8 bases. CDR3 length: 16 amino acids. CDR1 is SGHDN and CDR2 is FVKESK in the germline V gene. J was trimmed by 4 bases and V by 2 bases; bases with no gene match: 9. As DNA, the CDR3 is TGTGCCAGCAGCCAATATTCAGGGGGCGTAGGCACTGAAGCTTTCTTT. It is translated as CASSQYSGGVGTEAFF.

The chain links TRBV20-1 to TRBJ2-7; tentatively, D is TRBD1 (5 bases). CDR1 DFQATT and CDR2 SNEGSKA come from the germline V gene (reference sequence). The ends were cut back, 3 bases at V and 1 base at J, with 13 bases in the middle. CDR3 length equals 14 residues. The CDR3 protein is CSASLRQRSYEQYF. The CDR3 nucleotides read TGCAGTGCTAGTCTCCGACAGCGTTCCTACGAGCAGTACTTC.

This chain links TRBV19 with TRBJ2-3; D uncertain. CDR1 is LNHDA and CDR2 is SQIVND in the germline V gene (reference sequence). The V gene lost 5 bases and the J gene lost 6 bases, with 12 bases spanning the gap. This CDR3 comprises 13 residues. CDR3 amino acids: CASSEWGQDTQYF. The DNA for the CDR3 is TGTGCCAGTAGTGAGTGGGGTCAGGATACGCAGTATTTT.

The V and J genes are TRBV7-2 and TRBJ1-2; D is possibly TRBD1 (5 bases). CDR1 and CDR2 from the germline V gene are SGHTA and FQGNSA. This CDR3 comprises 13 residues. Trimming cost V 1 base and J 8 bases, with 11 bases left between them. As DNA, the CDR3 is TGTGCCAGCAGCTTAGAGGCCGGGGGGGGCTACACCTTC. Translating gives CASSLEAGGGYTF.

The CDR3 nucleotides read TGTGCCAGCCGTCCCGGGACAATTGGATCACCCCTCCACTTT. Translating gives CASRPGTIGSPLHF. The V and J genes are TRBV12-3 or TRBV12-4 and TRBJ1-6, with D perhaps TRBD1 (6 bases). V dropped 8 bases and J dropped 10 bases, with 18 bases sitting between them. The CDR3 length is 14 residues.

This clonotype appeared many times. This chain connects TRBV15 to TRBJ2-1; D gene uncertain. This CDR3 spans 13 amino acids. Germline assignment: CDR1 LNHNV and CDR2 YYDKDF (reference sequence). The germline V and J ends were trimmed by 3 bases and 15 bases, with 18 bases remaining between them. The CDR3 loop reads CATSSLGFERLFF. The CDR3 DNA reads TGTGCCACCAGCAGCTTGGGATTTGAAAGGCTGTTCTTC.

The table lists this clonotype with many counts. The chain is built from TRBV5-4 and TRBJ1-2; maybe TRBD1 (5 bases). From germline, CDR1 is SGHNT and CDR2 YYREEE (reference sequence). Trimming removed 2 bases at V and 5 bases at J, with 13 bases between. The CDR3 is 14 residues long. DNA of the CDR3: TGTGCCAGCAGCTTCTCAGGGATTGGTTATGGCTACACCTTC. It encodes CASSFSGIGYGYTF.

V is TRBV12-1 and J is TRBJ2-2; the table calls TRBD2, which could not be checked here. TRBV12-1 is a recognized pseudogene. The CDR3 has 15 amino acids. In DNA, the CDR3 is TGTGCCAGCACGAAGCGGGGGGGCATATTCGGGGAGCTGTTTTTT. It codes for CASTKRGGIFGELFF.

This clonotype was recorded at least ten times. The chain recombines TRBV7-9 with TRBJ2-7, with D possibly being TRBD1 (5 bases). The CDR3 is 16 amino acids. The germline CDR1 and CDR2 sequences are SEHNR and FQNEAQ (reference sequence). With 1 base removed from V and 0 bases from J, the gap between germline ends came to 13 bases. CDR3 region: CASSLEVRASSYEQYF. The CDR3, as DNA: TGTGCCAGCAGCTTAGAAGTCAGGGCGAGCTCCTACGAGCAGTACTTC.

This clonotype was detected only a few times. The V gene is TRBV5-1, the J gene TRBJ1-2; 8 bases line up with TRBD1. The CDR3 is 15 amino acids. The J segment lost 6 bases and the V segment lost 0 bases, leaving 7 bases of the junction unmatched. Germline-derived CDR1 and CDR2 are SGHRS and YFSETQ. CDR3 amino acids: CASSLARQGADGYTF. Here the CDR3 DNA reads TGCGCCAGCAGCTTGGCCCGGCAGGGGGCGGATGGCTACACCTTC.

With respect to this clonotype: A much larger clone is a single base away; this may be a read error. The chain uses TRBV6-1 and TRBJ2-7, with 7 positions matching TRBD2. Germline CDR1 and CDR2: MNHNS and SASEGT. CDR3 length equals 15 residues. CDR3 protein: CASNDWGGYLYELYF. The CDR3, as DNA: TGTGCCAGCAATGATTGGGGGGGTTACTTGTACGAGCTGTACTTC.

In the case of this clonotype: This may stem from a read error, because a much larger clone lies one nucleotide away. The V call is TRBV5-1, the J call TRBJ2-1, with TRBD2 matching over 10 bases. This CDR3 has 15 residues. Germline V gene data show CDR1 as SGHRS and CDR2 as YFSETQ. Written as DNA, the CDR3 is TGCGCCGGCAGCTCTAGCGGGGGAAGTGGAAATGAGCAGTTCTTC. It codes for CAGSSSGGSGNEQFF.

This clonotype has just a few counts. The J gene is TRBJ2-1, the V gene TRBV10-3; 12 bases agree with TRBD2. This CDR3 comprises 15 residues. Germline V lookup: CDR1 ENHRY, CDR2 SYGVKD. J was trimmed by 6 bases and V by 10 bases; bases with no gene match: 10. The CDR3 region is CASRTSGEPANEQFF. For the CDR3, the DNA is TGTGCCAGCAGGACTAGCGGGGAACCAGCCAATGAGCAGTTCTTC.

Note on this clonotype: A read error may be the cause here, since a much bigger clone is one base away. This sequence joins TRBV9 and TRBJ2-2, with D possibly matching TRBD2 (5 bases). This CDR3 has 15 amino acids. Germline V lookup: CDR1 SGDLS, CDR2 YYNGEE. The CDR3 spells CASSLLDGNTGEPFF. The DNA of the CDR3 is TGTGCCAGCAGTTTGTTGGACGGGAACACCGGGGAGCCGTTTTTT.

J is TRBJ1-1 and V is TRBV27, with TRBD1 matching 7 bases. Germline V lookup: CDR1 MNHEY, CDR2 SMNVEV (reference sequence). Losses at the gene ends were 8 bases for V and 4 bases for J; bases not matched to a gene: 7. This CDR3 has 13 residues. The CDR3 sequence is CASWQQGTTEAFF. CDR3 sequence (DNA): TGTGCCAGCTGGCAACAGGGGACCACTGAAGCTTTCTTT.